This T cell receptor beta chain stems from a study of T cells after yellow fever vaccination. Germline V gene data show CDR1 as MDHEN and CDR2 as SYDVKM. V lost 2 bases and J 9 bases, leaving 14 bases between the germline ends. This CDR3 has 14 amino acids. TCRdb ran MiXCR on the 5' RACE reads and lists one entry per CDR3 protein. The sample lists 500,000 to 650,000 distinct CDR3 sequences, 9% to 15% occurring once. Many counts were recorded for this clonotype. The chain is built from TRBV28 and TRBJ2-1; no clear D gene. This clonotype was sampled from a young man who received the YFV17D yellow fever vaccine. The source material was PBMCs, sampled on the day of the yellow fever booster vaccination. The CDR3 reads CASSLPGYLSEQFF. Here the CDR3 DNA reads TGTGCCAGCAGTTTACCGGGCTACCTGAGTGAGCAGTTCTTC. The full variable domain, rest sourced from reference TRBV28 and TRBJ2-1, is DVKVTQSSRYLVKRTGEKVFLECVQDMDHENMFWYRQDPGLGLRLIYFSYDVKMKEKGDIPEGYSVSREKKERFSLILESASTNQTSMYLCASSLPGYLSEQFFGPGTRLTVL.